A single sample gave rise to the 12 T cell receptor beta chains below, sequenced in a study of Graves' ophthalmopathy and Graves' hyperthyroidism. The TCR beta CDR3 regions underwent amplification from RNA transcripts. First-round RT-PCR used HTBI primers; second-round multiplex PCR followed. TCRdb recomputed calls from the multiplex PCR reads with MiXCR, one row per CDR3 protein. The data show about 410,000 distinct CDR3 sequences, approximately 16% seen once. The source material was peripheral blood. These receptor sequences come from a woman aged 18-29 years with Graves' ophthalmopathy.

There are many counts of this clonotype. CDR3 DNA sequence: TGTGCCAGCAGCTTGACAGGGTCCCAATCACCCCTCCACTTT. Amino acid sequence: CASSLTGSQSPLHF. J is TRBJ1-6 and V is TRBV3-1; 7 nucleotides align to TRBD1. CDR1 and CDR2 (germline): LGHDT, YNNKEL (reference sequence). The length of the CDR3 is 14 residues. J gave up 10 bases and V 5 bases, and 8 bases lay outside the gene matches.

This clonotype was observed many times. The chain joins TRBV30 to TRBJ2-2; a weak D match, TRBD2 (5 bases). There are 12 residues in the CDR3. Between the trimmed V and J ends, which lost 0 bases and 8 bases, there was a span of 7 bases. Germline CDR1 reads GTSNPN; CDR2 reads SVGIG (reference sequence). The CDR3: CAWSVRAGELFF. In nucleotides, the CDR3 is TGTGCCTGGAGTGTGAGGGCTGGGGAGCTGTTTTTT.

The chain is built from TRBV12-3 or TRBV12-4 and TRBJ2-5, with a weak D call TRBD2 (6 bases). V lost 6 bases and J 1 base, leaving 12 bases between the germline ends. The CDR3 sequence is 14 residues long. This CDR3 is CASSSGDFQETQYF. CDR3 DNA sequence: TGTGCCAGCAGCTCTGGGGACTTCCAAGAGACCCAGTACTTC.

This clonotype was detected ten times or more. The V gene is TRBV6-1, the J gene TRBJ1-2; a possible D gene is TRBD1 (6 bases). V lost 7 bases and J lost 3, with 12 bases in between. Germline V lookup: CDR1 MNHNS, CDR2 SASEGT. The CDR3 loop spans 13 amino acids. CDR3 loop: CASKIGGDYGYTF. The CDR3 nucleotides are TGTGCCAGCAAGATAGGGGGGGACTATGGCTACACCTTC.

This clonotype was picked up many times. J is TRBJ2-2 and V is TRBV12-3 or TRBV12-4; tentative D call: TRBD2 (5 bases). V was pared by 6 bases and J by 0 bases, with 8 bases between. CDR3 length: 14 amino acids. The CDR3: CASRKDSNTGELFF. The CDR3 nucleotides are TGTGCCAGCAGAAAGGACTCGAACACCGGGGAGCTGTTTTTT.

This sequence joins TRBV28 and TRBJ2-7, with D perhaps being TRBD1 or TRBD2 (6 bases each). Trimming removed 4 bases from V and 7 bases from J, with 20 bases in between. This CDR3 contains 15 residues. Germline V gives CDR1 MDHEN, CDR2 SYDVKM. The chain's CDR3 is CASSSSLGAAGEQYF. The CDR3 nucleotides read TGTGCCAGCAGTTCATCCCTGGGGGCCGCGGGGGAGCAGTACTTC.

The sample holds many counts of this clonotype. The rearrangement joins TRBV20-1 to TRBJ2-2; D not certain. V was clipped by 1 base and J by 3 bases, with 12 bases between them. From germline, CDR1 is DFQATT and CDR2 SNEGSKA (reference sequence). The CDR3 extends over 15 amino acids. The CDR3 DNA follows: TGCAGTGCTAGAGGCGCTCTGAGTGACACCGGGGAGCTGTTTTTT. Translating it yields CSARGALSDTGELFF.

The chain joins TRBV27 to TRBJ2-7; TRBD2 agrees at 7 bases. V shed 6 bases and J 3 bases; nucleotides not matched to a gene: 11. The CDR3 runs to 15 residues. Germline V CDR1 and CDR2: MNHEY, SMNVEV (reference sequence). CDR3 sequence: CASSSHSAGDYEQYF. The CDR3 DNA is TGTGCCAGCAGCTCCCACTCGGCGGGAGACTACGAGCAGTACTTC.

This clonotype was counted ten times or more. This sequence may be a read error, since a much larger clone differs from it by one base. This chain joins TRBV6-1 and TRBJ2-2; a weak D match, TRBD2 (5 bases). Germline CDR1 MNHNS, CDR2 SASEGT. The CDR3 is 15 residues long. The CDR3 here is CAGSKRSWNTGELFF. CDR3 nucleotides: TGTGCCGGCAGTAAGCGGAGCTGGAACACCGGGGAGCTGTTTTTT.

The table lists this clonotype with many counts. The rearrangement uses TRBV20-1 and TRBJ1-6, with 7 bases that match TRBD1. Germline trimming cut 1 base from V and 5 bases from J; bases unmatched to any gene: 5. Germline CDR1 reads DFQATT; CDR2 reads SNEGSKA (reference sequence). This CDR3 is 15 amino acids long. The CDR3 sequence: CSARAGQVNNSPLHF. The CDR3, as DNA: TGCAGTGCTAGAGCAGGACAGGTGAATAATTCACCCCTCCACTTT.

This clonotype showed up many times. This CDR3 is CASSLAPTSGSYQETQYF. CDR3 nucleotide sequence: TGTGCCAGCAGCTTAGCTCCTACTAGCGGGTCGTACCAAGAGACCCAGTACTTC. This chain connects TRBV7-2 to TRBJ2-5; 9 bases match TRBD2. Unmatched junction bases numbered 8, after V lost 0 bases and J lost 0 bases. CDR1 and CDR2 (germline): SGHTA, FQGNSA. The CDR3 length is 18 residues. Looking up the rest from reference TRBV7-2 and TRBJ2-5 gives the full variable domain: GAGVSQSPSNKVTEKGKDVELRCDPISGHTALYWYRQSLGQGLEFLIYFQGNSAPDKSGLPSDRFSAERTGGSVSTLTIQRTQQEDSAVYLCASSLAPTSGSYQETQYFGPGTRLLVL.

In this sample, this clonotype turned up many times. This chain links TRBV20-1 with TRBJ2-5; tentatively, D is TRBD2 (5 bases). The length of the CDR3 is 13 residues. CDR1 is DFQATT and CDR2 is SNEGSKA in the germline V gene (reference sequence). The V and J ends lost 6 bases and 1 base respectively, with 12 bases between them. CDR3 sequence: CSAHRRTQETQYF. The CDR3 DNA reads TGCAGTGCCCACCGGAGGACCCAAGAGACCCAGTACTTC.